These 18 T cell receptor beta chains originate from one sample sequenced in a study of OX40 agonist ivuxolimab in advanced cancers. Library method: the immunoSEQ multiplex PCR assay. Held by TCRdb, this immuneACCESS table contains in-frame sequences only and omits some clones. Under half of the omission traces to an unresolved V gene where checked; the cause of the rest is unknown. The table for this sample lists about 36,000 clones; more than 60% of them were counted only once. Around 10% of the sample is in the top ten clones. The sequencing here drew on CD4+ or CD8+ T cells sorted from blood, taken in a trial of the OX40 agonist ivuxolimab. These receptors originate from an adult with an advanced solid tumor such as melanoma, head and neck, liver or kidney cancer.

The chain employs TRBV12-5 and TRBJ1-3, with a possible D match to TRBD1 (6 bases). Germline V gene data show CDR1 as LGHNT and CDR2 as FRNRAP. The V gene lost 6 bases and the J gene lost 1 base, with 25 bases spanning the gap. This CDR3 spans 19 amino acids. The CDR3 here is CASGPNEAGTRESGNTIYF. In DNA form, the CDR3 reads TGTGCTAGTGGCCCCAACGAAGCCGGGACAAGGGAGTCTGGAAACACCATATATTTT.

The chain couples TRBV19 to TRBJ1-1; the D is unclear. Trimming removed 4 bases at V and 2 bases at J, with 8 bases between. This CDR3 is built from 13 residues. In germline, CDR1 is LNHDA, CDR2 SQIVND (reference sequence). Written as DNA, the CDR3 is TGTGCCAGTAGTAACCGACTTAACACTGAAGCTTTCTTT. Translating gives CASSNRLNTEAFF.

J is TRBJ2-7 and V is TRBV7-2, with 7 bases lining up with TRBD2. Germline-derived CDR1 and CDR2 are SGHTA and FQGNSA. The CDR3 runs 14 residues. V shed 1 base, J shed 4 bases, and the junction held 4 bases outside the gene matches. CDR3 sequence reads: CASSLGSSGYEQYF. CDR3 DNA: TGTGCCAGCAGCTTAGGGTCTAGCGGTTACGAGCAGTACTTC.

The chain combines TRBV19 with TRBJ1-2, with D hard to call. Looked up from germline, CDR1 is LNHDA and CDR2 is SQIVND (reference sequence). Trimming stripped 3 bases from V and 3 bases from J, with 11 bases between. This CDR3 has 14 residues. CDR3 in DNA: TGTGCCAGTAGTATTGGAGGCCAGGACTATGGCTACACCTTC. Protein: CASSIGGQDYGYTF.

This clone appeared a few times. This chain uses TRBV4-2 with TRBJ2-2, with 9 positions matching TRBD2. With V trimmed by 0 bases and J by 5 bases, 1 base remained unmatched. The CDR3 has 15 residues. CDR1 is LGHNA and CDR2 is YNFKEQ in the germline V gene. This chain's CDR3 is CASSQELAGTGELFF. CDR3 DNA sequence: TGTGCCAGCAGCCAAGAGCTAGCGGGGACCGGGGAGCTGTTTTTT.

The gene calls are TRBV27 and TRBJ1-6, with 8 bases identical to TRBD1. The CDR3 runs 17 residues. Germline lookup yields CDR1 MNHEY and CDR2 SMNVEV (reference sequence). V trimming: 4 bases; J trimming: 10 bases; junction bases outside the gene matches: 15. The CDR3 loop reads CASSSLGTGGHESPLHF. CDR3 nucleotides: TGTGCCAGCAGTTCCTTGGGGACAGGAGGGCACGAGTCACCCCTCCACTTT.

The rearrangement joins TRBV4-1 to TRBJ1-4, with a weak D call TRBD1 (6 bases). The CDR3 is 20 residues long. Trimming left V 2 bases short and J 5 bases short, with 27 bases between. The germline V gene encodes CDR1 MGHRA and CDR2 YSYEKL. In DNA form, the CDR3 reads TGCGCCAGCAGCCAACGGGCGGGTAGGGGGACTGATACCCCAAATGAAAAACTGTTTTTT. Amino acids: CASSQRAGRGTDTPNEKLFF.

V usage is TRBV5-5 and J usage is TRBJ1-2, with D perhaps TRBD1 (5 bases). The CDR3 consists of 15 residues. Germline V gene lookup returns CDR1 SGHKS and CDR2 YYEKEE (reference sequence). V was shortened by 0 bases and J by 5 bases, with 14 bases between the two germline ends. The CDR3 coding sequence is TGTGCCAGCAGCTTGGAAGCAGGGTATAGTTATGGCTACACCTTC. Its protein product is CASSLEAGYSYGYTF.

V and J are TRBV6-5 and TRBJ1-5; TRBD1 might be the D (5 bases). This CDR3 has 14 residues. The ends were cut back, 3 bases at V and 7 bases at J, with 13 bases in the middle. Per the germline V gene, CDR1 is MNHEY and CDR2 is SVGAGI. DNA for the CDR3: TGTGCCAGCAGTTATGGGCAGGGCGGGCAGCCCCAGCATTTT. Translation gives CASSYGQGGQPQHF.

In regard to this clone: One end of the junction varies from germline; a read error may be responsible. The chain uses TRBV7-2 and TRBJ1-1, with no clear D. From germline, CDR1 is SGHTA and CDR2 FQGNSA. The CDR3 has 13 residues. CDR3 in amino acids: CASSLARGTEAFF. The CDR3 DNA reads as TGTGCCAGCAGCCTAGCCCGGGGCACTGAAGCTTTCTTT. The full variable domain, its missing parts supplied by reference TRBV7-2 and TRBJ1-1, is GAGVSQSPSNKVTEKGKDVELRCDPISGHTALYWYRQSLGQGLEFLIYFQGNSAPDKSGLPSDRFSAERTGGSVSTLTIQRTQQEDSAVYLCASSLARGTEAFFGQGTRLTVV.

The J gene is TRBJ1-2, the V gene TRBV6-5; D call uncertain. Germline V CDR1 and CDR2: MNHEY, SVGAGI. Between the trimmed V and J ends, which lost 11 bases and 7 bases, there was a span of 20 bases. This CDR3 spans 13 amino acids. Written as DNA, the CDR3 is TGTGCCGTTCGCCATATTCTAGACATTGGCTACACCTTC. This gives the protein CAVRHILDIGYTF.

The chain joins TRBV7-2 to TRBJ2-7; 8 bases agree with TRBD1. After removal of 4 bases from V and 6 bases from J, the junction contained 8 bases not matched to a gene. The CDR3 has 14 residues. Germline CDR1 reads SGHTA; CDR2 reads FQGNSA. CDR3 amino acids: CASSSTGGPLEQYF. The CDR3 nucleotides are TGTGCCAGCAGCTCCACAGGGGGGCCCCTCGAGCAGTACTTC.

The chain joins TRBV7-7 to TRBJ2-1; 13 nucleotides align to TRBD2. The CDR3 covers 15 residues. With V trimmed by 5 bases and J by 9 bases, 7 bases remained unmatched. CDR1 is SSHAT and CDR2 is FNYEAQ in the germline V gene (reference sequence). The DNA of the CDR3 is TGTGCCAGCAGCCTCGGGACTAGCGGGGAGGTTGAGCAGTTCTTC. Translating it yields CASSLGTSGEVEQFF.

The CDR3 sequence is CASSLSRGLYEQYF. CDR3 nucleotides: TGTGCCAGCAGCTTGTCAAGGGGGCTCTACGAGCAGTACTTC. V and J are TRBV11-2 and TRBJ2-7; 7 bases match TRBD1. V trimming: 3 bases; J trimming: 3 bases; junction bases outside the gene matches: 5. Germline lookup yields CDR1 SGHAT and CDR2 FQNNGV. CDR3 length: 14 residues. The full variable domain, its missing parts supplied by reference TRBV11-2 and TRBJ2-7, is EAGVAQSPRYKIIEKRQSVAFWCNPISGHATLYWYQQILGQGPKLLIQFQNNGVVDDSQLPKDRFSAERLKGVDSTLKIQPAKLEDSAVYLCASSLSRGLYEQYFGPGTRLTVT.

The rearrangement links TRBV9 to TRBJ2-3, with D hard to call. The CDR3 runs 14 residues. V lost 0 bases to trimming and J lost 0 bases, with 5 bases between them. CDR1 is SGDLS and CDR2 is YYNGEE in the germline V gene. CDR3 amino acids: CASSVASSTDTQYF. The CDR3 coding sequence is TGTGCCAGCAGCGTAGCAAGTAGCACAGATACGCAGTATTTT.

This chain connects TRBV29-1 to TRBJ2-7; D possibly corresponds to TRBD1 (6 bases). Germline V gives CDR1 SQVTM, CDR2 ANQGSEA. V lost 3 bases and J 0 bases, leaving 15 bases between the germline ends. There are 15 residues in the CDR3. For the CDR3, the DNA is TGCAGCGTTGAGAGAAAGGACAGCTTCTCCTACGAGCAGTACTTC. Its translation: CSVERKDSFSYEQYF.

The V call is TRBV7-6, the J call TRBJ2-2, with D hard to call. CDR3 length: 16 residues. Between the trimmed V and J ends, which lost 5 bases and 4 bases, there was a span of 17 bases. In germline, CDR1 is SGHVS, CDR2 FNYEAQ. CDR3 in amino acids: CASSRTNPRSTGELFF. The CDR3, as DNA: TGTGCCAGCAGCCGCACCAACCCCCGATCCACCGGGGAGCTGTTTTTT. Together with reference TRBV7-6 and TRBJ2-2, the CDR3 gives the full variable domain: GAGVSQSPRYKVTKRGQDVALRCDPISGHVSLYWYRQALGQGPEFLTYFNYEAQQDKSGLPNDRFSAERPEGSISTLTIQRTEQRDSAMYRCASSRTNPRSTGELFFGEGSRLTVL.

The rearrangement uses TRBV4-1 and TRBJ2-2; D gene unclear. The germline V gene encodes CDR1 MGHRA and CDR2 YSYEKL. V lost 3 bases to trimming and J lost 6 bases, with 11 bases between them. The CDR3 is 14 amino acids. CDR3 coding DNA: TGCGCCAGCAGCCATTCAAAGGTCCCCGGGGAGCTGTTTTTT. Its translation is CASSHSKVPGELFF.